Below are 4 T cell receptor beta chains sequenced from a single sample in a study of spatial heterogeneity in lung cancer. General study results and limits: Counts of expanded alpha and beta TCRs within tumors tracked the tumor nonsynonymous mutation count.

Their specific antigens are unknown. Time point specified: sample taken at primary tumor resection. TCRdb passed the 5' RACE reads through MiXCR, listing each CDR3 protein once. Of 2,700 or so distinct CDR3 sequences in the sample, 15% are singletons; the top ten hold approximately 7.1%. Source: lung tumor tissue, taken at surgery. The receptor source for this set is a female donor with early-stage non-small cell lung cancer.

This clonotype is medium-sized (0.01 to 0.1%) by share. Germline is not matched at one junction end, which may reflect a read error. The chain couples TRBV7-4 to TRBJ2-7; TRBD2 is a possible D gene (5 bases). From germline, CDR1 is SGHVT and CDR2 SQSDAQ. This CDR3 is 14 amino acids long. In DNA, the CDR3 is TGTGCCAGCAGCTTGCCTTCTAGCTCCAACGAGCAGTACTTC. Its protein product is CASSLPSSSNEQYF.

Notes on this clonotype: This may be a read error: a much more frequent sequence differs by one nucleotide. The rearrangement joins TRBV20-1 to TRBJ2-5; 10 positions match TRBD2. Germline assignment: CDR1 DFQATT and CDR2 SNEGSKA (reference sequence). The CDR3 totals 14 residues. After removal of 6 bases from V and 2 bases from J, the junction contained 6 bases not matched to a gene. In DNA form, the CDR3 reads TGCAGTGCCTGGGGACTAGCGAGGCAAGAGACCCAGTACTTC. Its protein product is CSAWGLARQETQYF.

In its sample, this clonotype ranks as medium-sized. V is TRBV6-6 and J is TRBJ2-7; 9 nucleotides agree with TRBD1. Trimming cost V 7 bases and J 4 bases; bases outside gene matches: 11. The CDR3 consists of 15 residues. Germline V CDR1 and CDR2: MNHNY, SVGAGI (reference sequence). The DNA for the CDR3 is TGTGCCAGCACGCCGGGACAGGGCAGGGGGTACGAGCAGTACTTC. Encoded protein: CASTPGQGRGYEQYF.

By frequency in the sample, this clonotype is medium-sized (0.01 to 0.1%). The chain has TRBV15 and TRBJ2-7; no definite D call. Germline V gene data show CDR1 as LNHNV and CDR2 as YYDKDF (reference sequence). V shed 1 base and J shed 2 bases, with 12 bases lying between them. The CDR3 length is 15 residues. The CDR3 is CATSRVGDGAYEQYF. In nucleotides, the CDR3 is TGTGCCACCAGCAGAGTTGGGGATGGAGCCTACGAGCAGTACTTC.